This T cell receptor (beta chain) was captured by sequencing in a study of metastatic and nonmetastatic thyroid tumors. In the study overall: The study looked at repertoires side by side in blood and in tumor or nodule tissue from malignant and benign thyroid patients.

Study-level points and caveats: As reported, TCR beta diversity in blood and tumor was significantly higher in malignant thyroid tumors than in benign nodules.

A remark on this clone: Its antigen remains unknown.

Germline CDR1 is MDHEN and CDR2 is SYDVKM. The CDR3 contains 13 residues. V shed 8 bases and J shed 4 bases, with 15 bases lying between them. As originally analysed: Differences in CDR3 between clinicopathological groups were drawn on to build a classifier intended to discriminate distant-metastatic papillary thyroid cancer patients. TCRdb reanalyzed the PCR reads with MiXCR. The V and J calls follow TCRdb's processing rather than the paper's. The sample records 13,000 or so clones, roughly 28% being singletons. Thyroid surgery was performed in patients who had received no treatment beforehand. This clonotype was obtained from a female donor with papillary thyroid cancer or a benign thyroid nodule (not recorded which). Some clones in this sample may be carry-over from other donors' samples. The sample taken for sequencing was tumor tissue. V usage is TRBV28 and J usage is TRBJ2-7; weak D call: TRBD1 (5 bases). The CDR3, as DNA: TGTGCCAGCCTTTACATGGGGCGGTACGAGCAGTACTTC. It is translated as CASLYMGRYEQYF.